Included here is one T cell receptor (beta chain) sequence, with context. This receptor's antigen is unknown. Base qualities are not recorded, but no much larger clone differs from it by a single base. This sample was included in a study of shared clonotypes between healthy human individuals (dated by TCRdb to 2018 to 2021). With respect to the entire study: A couple of women and a few men aged 18 to 49 years were included in the cohort. To increase sequencing depth and limit assay-specific biases, TCR repertoire library preparation and sequencing were carried out by different laboratories using diverse techniques. Blood TCR repertoires of five healthy adults were deeply sequenced to estimate repertoire size and the extent of clonotype sharing between individuals. Between about 0.85 and 8.9 billion PBMCs per donor were obtained by leukapheresis. For each donor, three plates each were used for CD4 naive and CD4 memory, two plates were used for CD8 naive, and one plate was used for CD8 memory.

The CDR3 measures 14 amino acids from cysteine to phenylalanine. The entry retains the CDR3 DNA only, 42 bases that are in frame from base 1. The germline V gene gives CDR1 as WSHSY and CDR2 as SAAADI. Trimming takes 8 bases off V and 7 bases off J; junction bases not matched to a gene: 9. Using the deep immunoSEQ assay, TCR CDR3 regions were amplified from genomic DNA by multiplex PCR. Extracted genomic DNA from each cell subset was distributed evenly across all wells of several immunoSEQ 96-well plates, and each plate was treated as a replicate. For sorted subsets, 200 ng of genomic DNA, equivalent to around 29,000 T cell genomes, went into each replicate PCR. Purified libraries were measured with a Qubit 3.0 fluorometer, size-checked on a Bioanalyzer 2100, and measured again with the KAPA Library Quantification kit. A separate single-read 150-cycle Illumina NextSeq 550 flow cell was used to sequence each immunoSEQ 96-well plate. Concerning the study's data processing: Because the immunoSEQ output included only junctional sequences and no quality scores, the filtering could not be the same as the filtering used for full-length reads. To assign V/J genes and CDR3, sequences were annotated using PyIR, a Python wrapper for IgBLAST v1.9, with IMGT germline references. Reads with weak V/J assignments (E-value above 1e-6), missing CDR3, stop codons, out-of-frame junctions, or ambiguous translated residues were removed. A V3J clonotype was defined by an identical inferred V gene, J gene, and CDR3 amino acid sequence. Percentage overlap between repertoires was computed as shared unique clonotypes divided by the size of the smaller repertoire. Richness of each repertoire was evaluated using RTK rarefaction, the Chao1 estimator, and Recon v2.1 estimates of unobserved clonotypes. Generation probabilities were computed with OLGA for all TCRbeta clonotypes obtained by the gDNA method from a handful of donors. In its TCRdb copy, this immuneACCESS table keeps in-frame sequences only and misses some clones. Where compared with another copy, unresolved V genes explain less than half of these, and the others have no known cause. That table gives V, J and clone size, and the DNA gave D and trimming. A total of about a million clones appear in this sample, 65% to 80% of them only once. Of the sample, less than 1.5% falls within the top ten clones.

The investigation overall reported the following: Rarefaction of sorted-subset datasets indicated incomplete sequencing despite the large sequencing depth. Larger estimated clonotype richness was generally found for naive subsets than for memory subsets. Pairwise subsampling indicated that sequencing depth was expected to affect the degree of clonotype sharing among donors. Only blood was sampled, and tissue TCR repertoires likely differ from those in blood. About 5% of naive CD4, approximately 3.7% of naive CD8, approximately 2% of memory CD4, and over 0.35% of memory CD8 clonotypes were shared across a few donors. Because the study included a small number of donors, the genetic and exposure-history diversity represented was limited. Higher generation probabilities were observed for clonotypes shared by all four sorted-subset donors than for non-shared clonotypes.

The donors were healthy, HIV-negative adults who had no recently reported acute infections or vaccinations. Every donor was a Caucasian adult residing in Nashville, Tennessee, USA. CD4+ T cells were enriched through magnetic negative selection, after which naive cells were positively selected on CD45RA and the remaining negative fraction served as the memory subset. Blood was collected by leukapheresis, and PBMCs were isolated by Ficoll-Histopaque density gradient centrifugation and then cryopreserved in liquid nitrogen vapor phase. Analytical flow cytometry was used to check the purity and quantity of each magnetically sorted T cell population. Genomic DNA was isolated from every sorted fraction and measured by UV absorbance on a Nanodrop 2000c.

The source material was memory CD4+ T cells sorted from blood. This specimen's cell subset or site label, per the study, means: CD45RA-negative fraction. This TCR derives from a man aged 18 to 30 in good health. This receptor chain uses TRBV10-2 and TRBJ1-5; TRBD1 matches 9 bases in the middle. The CDR3 here reads CASHETGGRQPQHF. The DNA sequence reads TGCGCCAGCCATGAAACAGGGGGCAGGCAGCCCCAGCATTTT.